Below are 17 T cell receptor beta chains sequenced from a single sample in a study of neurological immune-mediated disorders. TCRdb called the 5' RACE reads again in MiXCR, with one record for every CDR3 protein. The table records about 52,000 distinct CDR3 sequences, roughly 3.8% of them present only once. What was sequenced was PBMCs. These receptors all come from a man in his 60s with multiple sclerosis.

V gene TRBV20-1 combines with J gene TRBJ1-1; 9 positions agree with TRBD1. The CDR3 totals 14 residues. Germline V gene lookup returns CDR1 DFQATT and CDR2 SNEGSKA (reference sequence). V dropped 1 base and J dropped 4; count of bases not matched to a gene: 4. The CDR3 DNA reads TGCAGTGCTAGAGGGGACAGGGACGGCACTGAAGCTTTCTTT. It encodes CSARGDRDGTEAFF.

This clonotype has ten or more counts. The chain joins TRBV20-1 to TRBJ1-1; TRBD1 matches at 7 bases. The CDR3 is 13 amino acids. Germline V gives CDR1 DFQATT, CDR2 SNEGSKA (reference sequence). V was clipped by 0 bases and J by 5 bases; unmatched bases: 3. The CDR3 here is CSARDRGGTEAFF. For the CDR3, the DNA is TGCAGTGCTAGAGACAGGGGGGGAACTGAAGCTTTCTTT.

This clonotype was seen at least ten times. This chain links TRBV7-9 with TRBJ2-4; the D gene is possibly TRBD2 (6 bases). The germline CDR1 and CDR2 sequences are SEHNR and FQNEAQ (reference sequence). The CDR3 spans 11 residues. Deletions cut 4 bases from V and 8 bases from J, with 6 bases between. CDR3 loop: CASSWEDIQYF. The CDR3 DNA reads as TGTGCCAGCAGCTGGGAGGACATTCAGTACTTC.

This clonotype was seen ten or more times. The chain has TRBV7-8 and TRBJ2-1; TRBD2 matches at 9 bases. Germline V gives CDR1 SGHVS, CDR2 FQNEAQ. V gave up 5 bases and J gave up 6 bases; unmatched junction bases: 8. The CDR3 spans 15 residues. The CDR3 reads CASSPVLAGSNEQFF. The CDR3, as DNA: TGTGCCAGCAGCCCGGTCCTAGCGGGAAGCAATGAGCAGTTCTTC.

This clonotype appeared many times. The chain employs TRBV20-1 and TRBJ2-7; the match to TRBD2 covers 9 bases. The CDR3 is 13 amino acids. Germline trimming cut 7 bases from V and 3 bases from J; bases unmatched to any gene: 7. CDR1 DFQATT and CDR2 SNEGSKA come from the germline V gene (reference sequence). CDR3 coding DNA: TGCAGTGGGGCTAGCGGGATGTTCTACGAGCAGTACTTC. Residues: CSGASGMFYEQYF.

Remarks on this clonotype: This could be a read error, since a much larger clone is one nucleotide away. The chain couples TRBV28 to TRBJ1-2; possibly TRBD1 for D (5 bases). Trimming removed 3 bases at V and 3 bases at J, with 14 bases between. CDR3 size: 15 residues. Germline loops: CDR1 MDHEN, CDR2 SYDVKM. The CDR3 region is CASSFRGAGDYGYTF. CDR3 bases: TGTGCCAGCAGTTTCAGAGGGGCCGGGGACTATGGCTACACCTTC.

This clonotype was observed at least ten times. Here the CDR3 DNA reads TGTGCCAGCATTAACTGGGGCCAACAAGAGACCCAGTACTTC. Translating it yields CASINWGQQETQYF. The gene calls are TRBV7-9 and TRBJ2-5, with D possibly matching TRBD1 (5 bases). The CDR3 is 14 residues long. V shed 7 bases and J shed 2 bases, with 14 bases lying between them. Germline V gives CDR1 SEHNR, CDR2 FQNEAQ (reference sequence).

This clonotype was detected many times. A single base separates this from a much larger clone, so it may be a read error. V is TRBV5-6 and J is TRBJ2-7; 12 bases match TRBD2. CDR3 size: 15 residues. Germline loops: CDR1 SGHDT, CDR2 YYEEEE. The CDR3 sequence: CAGSRGRLAGDEQYF. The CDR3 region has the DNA TGTGCCGGCAGCCGGGGGCGACTAGCGGGAGACGAGCAGTACTTC.

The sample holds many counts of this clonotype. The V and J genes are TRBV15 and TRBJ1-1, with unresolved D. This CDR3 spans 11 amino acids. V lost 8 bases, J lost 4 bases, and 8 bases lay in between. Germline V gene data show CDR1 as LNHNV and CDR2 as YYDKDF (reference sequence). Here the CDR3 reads CATRRGTEAFF. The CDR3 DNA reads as TGTGCCACCCGGCGGGGCACTGAAGCTTTCTTT.

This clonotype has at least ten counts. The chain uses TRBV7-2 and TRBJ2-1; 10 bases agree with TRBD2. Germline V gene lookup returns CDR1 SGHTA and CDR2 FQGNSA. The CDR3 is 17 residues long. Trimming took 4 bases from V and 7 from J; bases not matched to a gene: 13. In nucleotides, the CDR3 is TGTGCCAGCAGCTCACACCTGGGAGCGGGGGGGCCTAATGAGCAGTTCTTC. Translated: CASSSHLGAGGPNEQFF.

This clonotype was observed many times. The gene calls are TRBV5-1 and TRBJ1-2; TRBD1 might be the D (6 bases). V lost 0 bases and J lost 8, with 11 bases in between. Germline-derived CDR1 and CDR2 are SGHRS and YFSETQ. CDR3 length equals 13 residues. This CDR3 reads CASSLAGVEGYTF. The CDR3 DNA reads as TGCGCCAGCAGCTTGGCAGGGGTTGAAGGCTACACCTTC. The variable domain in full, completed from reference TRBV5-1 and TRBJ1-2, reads KAGVTQTPRYLIKTRGQQVTLSCSPISGHRSVSWYQQTPGQGLQFLFEYFSETQRNKGNFPGRFSGRQFSNSRSEMNVSTLELGDSALYLCASSLAGVEGYTFGSGTRLTVV.

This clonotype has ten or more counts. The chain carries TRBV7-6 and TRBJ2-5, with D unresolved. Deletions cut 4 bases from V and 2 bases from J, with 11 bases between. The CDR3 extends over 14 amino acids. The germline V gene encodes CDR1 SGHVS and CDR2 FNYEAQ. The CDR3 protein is CASSSRPVQETQYF. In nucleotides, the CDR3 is TGTGCCAGCAGCTCCAGACCGGTACAAGAGACCCAGTACTTC.

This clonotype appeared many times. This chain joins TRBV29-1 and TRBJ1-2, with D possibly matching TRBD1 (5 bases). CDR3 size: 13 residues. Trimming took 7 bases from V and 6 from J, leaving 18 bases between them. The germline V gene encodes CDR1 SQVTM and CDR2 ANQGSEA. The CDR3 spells CSGGTGGDHGYTF. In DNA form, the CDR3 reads TGCAGCGGTGGAACGGGGGGAGATCATGGCTACACCTTC.

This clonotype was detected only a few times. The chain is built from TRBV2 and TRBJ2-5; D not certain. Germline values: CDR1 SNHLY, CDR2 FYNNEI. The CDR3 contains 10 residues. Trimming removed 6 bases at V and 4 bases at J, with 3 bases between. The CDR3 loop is CASRLETQYF. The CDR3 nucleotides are TGTGCCAGCAGGCTAGAGACCCAGTACTTC.

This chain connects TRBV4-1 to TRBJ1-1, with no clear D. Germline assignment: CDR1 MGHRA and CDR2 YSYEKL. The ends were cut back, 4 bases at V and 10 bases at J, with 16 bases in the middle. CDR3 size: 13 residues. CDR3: CASSPVNGVSAFF. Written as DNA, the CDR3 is TGCGCCAGCAGCCCTGTAAATGGGGTCTCAGCTTTCTTT.

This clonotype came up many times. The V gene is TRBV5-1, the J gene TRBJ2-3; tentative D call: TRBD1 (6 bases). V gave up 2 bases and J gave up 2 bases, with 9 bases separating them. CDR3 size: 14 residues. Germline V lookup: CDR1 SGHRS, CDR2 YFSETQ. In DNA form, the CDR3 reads TGCGCCAGCAGCTTCCGGACAGTCACAGATACGCAGTATTTT. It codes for CASSFRTVTDTQYF. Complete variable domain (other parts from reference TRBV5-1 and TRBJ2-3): KAGVTQTPRYLIKTRGQQVTLSCSPISGHRSVSWYQQTPGQGLQFLFEYFSETQRNKGNFPGRFSGRQFSNSRSEMNVSTLELGDSALYLCASSFRTVTDTQYFGPGTRLTVL.

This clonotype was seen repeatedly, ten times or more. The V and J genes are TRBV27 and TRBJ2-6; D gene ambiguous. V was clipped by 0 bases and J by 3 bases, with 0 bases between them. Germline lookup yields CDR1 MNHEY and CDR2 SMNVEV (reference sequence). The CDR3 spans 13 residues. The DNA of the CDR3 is TGTGCCAGCAGTTTATCTGGGGCCAACGTCCTGACTTTC. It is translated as CASSLSGANVLTF.